The next 20 T cell receptor beta chains were all read from a single sample in a study of blood T cell dynamics during melanoma immunotherapy. Time point indicated: pre-treatment baseline. Profiling relied on immunoSEQ multiplex PCR, and the TCRdb table lists in-frame clones only, not all of them. Of over 10,000 clones listed, around 90% are singletons. Material: effector memory CD8+ T cells from blood, obtained from a patient treated with checkpoint blockade. Source of these receptors: a human donor with melanoma.

The genes are TRBV15 and TRBJ2-7; D is perhaps TRBD1 (7 bases). This CDR3 contains 14 residues. V was shortened by 5 bases and J by 5 bases, with 16 bases between the two germline ends. Germline assignment: CDR1 LNHNV and CDR2 YYDKDF (reference sequence). CDR3 nucleotides: TGTGCCACCAGCCTGACAGGGCGGGGTGACGAGCAGTACTTC. Translated: CATSLTGRGDEQYF.

The V gene is TRBV11-2, the J gene TRBJ2-5; 7 bases line up with TRBD1. The V and J ends lost 5 bases and 5 bases, in that order; junction bases with no gene match: 8. From germline, CDR1 is SGHAT and CDR2 FQNNGV. The CDR3 consists of 14 residues. The CDR3 spells CASSPGGSYETQYF. The CDR3, as DNA: TGTGCCAGCAGCCCAGGGGGAAGTTACGAGACCCAGTACTTC.

The rearrangement joins TRBV19 to TRBJ2-1; a weak D match, TRBD1 (5 bases). V was clipped by 2 bases and J by 5 bases, with 10 bases between them. Germline V CDR1 and CDR2: LNHDA, SQIVND (reference sequence). There are 14 residues in the CDR3. The CDR3 nucleotides read TGTGCCAGTAGTATACAGGGAAAGAACAATGAGCAGTTCTTC. This sequence encodes CASSIQGKNNEQFF.

This clone was seen a handful of times. V usage is TRBV11-2 and J usage is TRBJ1-2; 7 bases are a match to TRBD1. Trimming removed 5 bases from V and 2 bases from J; junction bases left unmatched: 2. The CDR3 contains 13 residues. Germline V CDR1 and CDR2: SGHAT, FQNNGV. CDR3 DNA: TGTGCCAGCAGCATGGGACAGAACTATGGCTACACCTTC. This codes for CASSMGQNYGYTF.

The chain recombines TRBV5-6 with TRBJ2-1; 8 nucleotides match TRBD2. CDR1 is SGHDT and CDR2 is YYEEEE in the germline V gene. The CDR3 consists of 14 residues. V gave up 2 bases and J gave up 8 bases; unmatched junction bases: 6. CDR3: CASSFTGTRHEQFF. As DNA, the CDR3 is TGTGCCAGCAGCTTCACCGGGACTAGGCATGAGCAGTTCTTC.

The rearrangement links TRBV10-2 to TRBJ2-7; maybe TRBD2 (6 bases). CDR1 WSHSY and CDR2 SAAADI come from the germline V gene. V dropped 2 bases and J dropped 4 bases, with 12 bases sitting between them. CDR3 length: 14 amino acids. The CDR3 loop reads CASSELRGEYEQYF. The DNA for the CDR3 is TGCGCCAGCAGTGAGCTGCGGGGCGAGTACGAGCAGTACTTC.

The V and J genes are TRBV4-1 and TRBJ1-1, with D hard to call. The V gene lost 3 bases and the J gene lost 6 bases, with 11 bases spanning the gap. This CDR3 is 13 amino acids long. CDR1 and CDR2 (germline): MGHRA, YSYEKL. The CDR3 sequence is CASSHDAIAEAFF. The DNA of the CDR3 is TGCGCCAGCAGCCACGACGCTATAGCTGAAGCTTTCTTT.

The chain uses TRBV13 and TRBJ1-1; possibly TRBD1 for D (6 bases). Germline loops: CDR1 PRHDT, CDR2 FYEKMQ (reference sequence). There are 14 residues in the CDR3. With 3 bases removed from V and 1 base from J, the gap between germline ends came to 9 bases. DNA for the CDR3: TGTGCCAGCAGCTTCCTACAGGGGAACACTGAAGCTTTCTTT. Protein product: CASSFLQGNTEAFF.

The chain links TRBV7-9 to TRBJ2-2; TRBD1 aligns across 10 bases. Germline CDR1 reads SEHNR; CDR2 reads FQNEAQ (reference sequence). The V gene end was trimmed by 5 bases and the J gene end by 3 bases; junction bases not matched to a gene: 3. This CDR3 has 15 amino acids. This CDR3 reads CASSGGTGDTGELFF. The CDR3 bases are TGTGCCAGCAGCGGCGGGACAGGGGACACCGGGGAGCTGTTTTTT.

V usage is TRBV11-2 and J usage is TRBJ1-2; the D is unclear. The CDR3 length is 13 residues. Germline V CDR1 and CDR2: SGHAT, FQNNGV. The V gene lost 5 bases and the J gene lost 3 bases, with 10 bases spanning the gap. CDR3 nucleotide sequence: TGTGCCAGCAGCACGCGAGCAGACTATGGCTACACCTTC. This gives the protein CASSTRADYGYTF.

This clone was observed a few times. The chain has TRBV9 and TRBJ2-7, with 7 bases lining up with TRBD2. From germline, CDR1 is SGDLS and CDR2 YYNGEE. There are 14 residues in the CDR3. With 0 bases clipped from V and 5 bases from J, the junction kept 5 bases outside the gene matches. The CDR3 DNA follows: TGTGCCAGCAGCGTAGACGGACTAGTTGACGAGCAGTACTTC. This sequence encodes CASSVDGLVDEQYF.

The rearrangement uses TRBV29-1 and TRBJ2-7; 8 nucleotides align to TRBD1. V lost 4 bases, J lost 4 bases, and 24 bases stayed unmatched. This CDR3 comprises 19 residues. Germline V gene sequence: CDR1 SQVTM, CDR2 ANQGSEA. This chain's CDR3 is CSVGIDEKTTDRGPYEQYF. The DNA for the CDR3 is TGCAGCGTTGGAATAGATGAAAAGACCACAGACAGGGGACCTTACGAGCAGTACTTC.

The V and J genes are TRBV6-1 and TRBJ2-7; 8 bases match TRBD1. The CDR3 has 13 amino acids. With V trimmed by 7 bases and J by 3 bases, 5 bases remained unmatched. Germline V gene lookup returns CDR1 MNHNS and CDR2 SASEGT. The CDR3 coding sequence is TGTGCCAGCATCCCAGACAGGGGCTACGAGCAGTACTTC. It yields the protein CASIPDRGYEQYF.

CDR3 bases: TGCAGCGTCCGGGATGGTGGGAACTACGAGCAGTACTTC. This sequence encodes CSVRDGGNYEQYF. The J gene is TRBJ2-7, the V gene TRBV29-1; D might be TRBD2 (5 bases). This CDR3 contains 13 residues. Germline CDR1 reads SQVTM; CDR2 reads ANQGSEA. V dropped 6 bases and J dropped 3 bases, with 15 bases sitting between them.

The chain employs TRBV7-2 and TRBJ1-1; D might be TRBD1 (5 bases). In germline, CDR1 is SGHTA, CDR2 FQGNSA. The CDR3 has 15 amino acids. V lost 5 bases, J lost 6 bases, and 19 bases lay in between. The CDR3 DNA is TGTGCCAGCAGCCCCCCCGGGACCCTGCCTTCTGAAGCTTTCTTT. Amino acids: CASSPPGTLPSEAFF.

The CDR3, as DNA: TGTGCCAGCAGTTGGGGAAATTCACCCCTCCACTTT. It yields the protein CASSWGNSPLHF. The rearrangement uses TRBV27 and TRBJ1-6; no reliable D call. The CDR3 is 12 residues long. From germline, CDR1 is MNHEY and CDR2 SMNVEV (reference sequence). The V end lost 4 bases, the J end lost 7 bases, and 5 bases lay between the germline ends.

A single count supports this clone. The V and J genes are TRBV5-6 and TRBJ2-3, with D perhaps assigned TRBD1 or TRBD2 (5 bases each). CDR3 size: 15 residues. V gave up 0 bases and J gave up 5 bases, with 13 bases separating them. Per the germline V gene, CDR1 is SGHDT and CDR2 is YYEEEE. The CDR3 loop reads CASSLVPERGDTQYF. The CDR3 DNA reads as TGTGCCAGCAGCTTGGTACCGGAGAGGGGAGATACGCAGTATTTT.

V usage is TRBV2 and J usage is TRBJ2-1, with a tentative D call TRBD2 (6 bases). Trimming removed 7 bases at V and 9 bases at J, with 13 bases between. This CDR3 has 12 residues. Germline V CDR1 and CDR2: SNHLY, FYNNEI. The CDR3 loop is CASTYWGVEQFF. CDR3 sequence (DNA): TGTGCCAGCACCTATTGGGGGGTTGAGCAGTTCTTC. The full variable domain, its missing parts supplied by reference TRBV2 and TRBJ2-1, is EPEVTQTPSHQVTQMGQEVILRCVPISNHLYFYWYRQILGQKVEFLVSFYNNEISEKSEIFDDQFSVERPDGSNFTLKIRSTKLEDSAMYFCASTYWGVEQFFGPGTRLTVL.

A few counts support this clone. The chain joins TRBV19 to TRBJ2-7, with 10 nucleotides matching TRBD1. Germline V lookup: CDR1 LNHDA, CDR2 SQIVND (reference sequence). CDR3 length: 14 residues. V shed 5 bases, J shed 4 bases, and the junction held 5 bases outside the gene matches. CDR3 loop: CASSAGTGVYEQYF. The DNA of the CDR3 is TGTGCCAGTAGTGCAGGGACAGGGGTTTACGAGCAGTACTTC. Supplemented by reference TRBV19 and TRBJ2-7, the full variable domain reads DGGITQSPKYLFRKEGQNVTLSCEQNLNHDAMYWYRQDPGQGLRLIYYSQIVNDFQKGDIAEGYSVSREKKESFPLTVTSAQKNPTAFYLCASSAGTGVYEQYFGPGTRLTVT.

The chain uses TRBV9 and TRBJ2-2; 7 positions agree with TRBD1. The germline V gene encodes CDR1 SGDLS and CDR2 YYNGEE. The trim removed 3 bases at V and 7 bases at J, leaving 15 bases unmatched. CDR3 length: 17 residues. CDR3 DNA: TGTGCCAGCAGCGCCACAGGGGCCCGGGCCAATAACGGGGAGCTGTTTTTT. This gives the protein CASSATGARANNGELFF.